The clone carrying this TCR beta chain came up many times. The antigen remains undetermined. The CDR3 runs 14 residues. Germline lookup yields CDR1 LGHNA and CDR2 YSLEER. Trimming took off 0 bases at V and 5 bases at J, with 8 bases between the two ends. The data derive from a study of T-cell reconstitution after alpha-beta-depleted transplantation in children. Overall study results and limits: The authors attributed T-cell counts and diversity one year after transplant mostly to newly produced T cells. Expanded graft clones numbering several hundred reportedly gave rise to alpha-beta T cells about two months after transplant. There were some patients whose high TCRbeta diversity at day 60 came from surviving recipient T cells and thymic progenitors.

Unique molecular identifiers were built into the TCRbeta library. Via MiXCR, TCRdb re-called the PCR reads, giving one row per CDR3 protein. The table shows 480,000 or so distinct CDR3 sequences, with approximately 10% occurring only once. The chain recombines TRBV4-3 with TRBJ1-3; D is ambiguous. The clonotype was recovered from a child aged 2 to 10 with inherited bone marrow failure, due to receive a stem cell transplant. The specimen comprised PBMCs, sampled before TCRalphabeta/CD19-depleted stem cell transplant. CDR3 in DNA: TGCGCCAGCAGCCAAGATGGACGAAGAAACACCATATATTTT. It is translated as CASSQDGRRNTIYF.